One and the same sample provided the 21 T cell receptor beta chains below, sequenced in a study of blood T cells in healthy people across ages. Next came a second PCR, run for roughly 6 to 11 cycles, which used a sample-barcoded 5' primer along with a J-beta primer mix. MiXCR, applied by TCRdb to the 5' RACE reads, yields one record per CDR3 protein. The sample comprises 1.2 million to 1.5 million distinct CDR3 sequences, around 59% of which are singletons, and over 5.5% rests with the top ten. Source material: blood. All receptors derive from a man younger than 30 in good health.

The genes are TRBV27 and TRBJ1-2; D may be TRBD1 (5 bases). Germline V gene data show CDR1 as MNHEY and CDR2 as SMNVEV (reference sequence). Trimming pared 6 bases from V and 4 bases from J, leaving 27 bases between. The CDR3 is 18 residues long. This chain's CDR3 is CASSNIPSRDLLGYGYTF. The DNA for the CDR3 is TGTGCCAGCAGCAACATACCCAGCAGGGACCTTCTCGGCTATGGCTACACCTTC.

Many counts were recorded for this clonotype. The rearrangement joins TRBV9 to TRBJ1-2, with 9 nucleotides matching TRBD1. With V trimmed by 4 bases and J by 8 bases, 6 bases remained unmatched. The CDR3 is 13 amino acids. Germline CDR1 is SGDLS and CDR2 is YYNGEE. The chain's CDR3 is CASSWTGDQGYTF. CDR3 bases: TGTGCCAGCAGCTGGACAGGGGATCAAGGCTACACCTTC.

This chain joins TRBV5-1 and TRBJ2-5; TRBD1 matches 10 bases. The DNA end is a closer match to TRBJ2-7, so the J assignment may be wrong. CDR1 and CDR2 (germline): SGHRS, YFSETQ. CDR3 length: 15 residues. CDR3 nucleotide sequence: TGCGCCAGCAGCCCCCGGGACAGGGGTAGTCACGAGCAGTACTTC. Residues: CASSPRDRGSHEQYF.

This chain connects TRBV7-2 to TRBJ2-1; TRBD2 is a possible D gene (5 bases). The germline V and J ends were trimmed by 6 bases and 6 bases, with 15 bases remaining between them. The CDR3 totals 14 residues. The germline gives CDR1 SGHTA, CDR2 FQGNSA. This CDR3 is CASRMLAAFNEQFF. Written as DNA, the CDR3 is TGTGCCAGCAGGATGCTAGCCGCTTTCAATGAGCAGTTCTTC.

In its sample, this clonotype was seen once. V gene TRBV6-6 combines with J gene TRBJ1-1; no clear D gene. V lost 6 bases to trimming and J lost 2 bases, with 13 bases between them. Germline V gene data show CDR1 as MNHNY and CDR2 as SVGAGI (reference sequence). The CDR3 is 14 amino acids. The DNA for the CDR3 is TGTGCCAGCAGCCTACAGTACTTCAACACTGAAGCTTTCTTT. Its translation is CASSLQYFNTEAFF.

CDR3 loop: CASSWEGNYGYTF. CDR3 DNA: TGTGCCAGCAGCTGGGAGGGGAACTATGGCTACACCTTC. The chain employs TRBV7-2 and TRBJ1-2, with D possibly TRBD1 on 5 matching bases. The CDR3 loop spans 13 amino acids. The germline gives CDR1 SGHTA, CDR2 FQGNSA. Trimming pared 4 bases from V and 2 bases from J, leaving 8 bases between.

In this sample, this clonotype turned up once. For the CDR3, the DNA is TGTGCCAGCAGCCCCGGAGTTCAGCCCTCCTACGAGCAGTACTTC. This codes for CASSPGVQPSYEQYF. The chain employs TRBV3-1 and TRBJ2-7; D remains unclear. V shed 4 bases and J shed 0 bases, with 13 bases lying between them. The germline V gene encodes CDR1 LGHDT and CDR2 YNNKEL (reference sequence). This CDR3 spans 15 amino acids.

CDR3 sequence reads: CSASSADQVAAKQFF. The DNA for the CDR3 is TGCAGTGCAAGCAGTGCAGACCAAGTGGCGGCAAAGCAGTTCTTC. This chain uses TRBV20-1 with TRBJ2-1, with D unresolved. The V end was cut by 6 bases, the J end by 11 bases, with 26 bases between. The CDR3 contains 15 residues. Germline lookup yields CDR1 DFQATT and CDR2 SNEGSKA (reference sequence).

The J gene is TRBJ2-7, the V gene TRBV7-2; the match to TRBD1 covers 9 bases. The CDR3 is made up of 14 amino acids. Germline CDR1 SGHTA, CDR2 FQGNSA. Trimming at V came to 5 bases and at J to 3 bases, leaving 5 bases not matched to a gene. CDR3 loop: CASSQWDRVYEQYF. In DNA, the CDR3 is TGTGCCAGCAGCCAGTGGGACAGGGTCTACGAGCAGTACTTC.

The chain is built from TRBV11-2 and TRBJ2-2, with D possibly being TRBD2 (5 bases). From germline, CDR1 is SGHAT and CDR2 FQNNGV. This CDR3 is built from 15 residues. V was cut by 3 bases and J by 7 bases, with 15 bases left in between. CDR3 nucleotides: TGTGCCAGCAGCTTTGGGCAATTTGGGAGCGGGGAGCTGTTTTTT. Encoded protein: CASSFGQFGSGELFF.

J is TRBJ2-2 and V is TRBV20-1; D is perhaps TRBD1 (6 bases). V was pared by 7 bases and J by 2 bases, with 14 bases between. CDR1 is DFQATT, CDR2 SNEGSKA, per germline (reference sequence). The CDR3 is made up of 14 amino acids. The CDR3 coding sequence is TGCAGTGGCACGACAGGAGGCAACACCGGGGAGCTGTTTTTT. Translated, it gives CSGTTGGNTGELFF.

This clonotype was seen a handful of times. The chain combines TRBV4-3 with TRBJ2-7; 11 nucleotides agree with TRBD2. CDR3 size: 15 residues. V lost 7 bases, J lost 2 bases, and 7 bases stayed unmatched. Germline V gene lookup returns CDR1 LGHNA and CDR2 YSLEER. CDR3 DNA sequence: TGCGCCAGCACCCCTGATAGCGGGGGGGCCTACGAGCAGTACTTC. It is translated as CASTPDSGGAYEQYF.

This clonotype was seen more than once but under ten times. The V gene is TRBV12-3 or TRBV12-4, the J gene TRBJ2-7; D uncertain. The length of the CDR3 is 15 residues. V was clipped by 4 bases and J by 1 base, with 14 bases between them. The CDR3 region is CASSSRHLQSYEQYF. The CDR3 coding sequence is TGTGCCAGCAGTTCAAGACACCTCCAATCCTACGAGCAGTACTTC.

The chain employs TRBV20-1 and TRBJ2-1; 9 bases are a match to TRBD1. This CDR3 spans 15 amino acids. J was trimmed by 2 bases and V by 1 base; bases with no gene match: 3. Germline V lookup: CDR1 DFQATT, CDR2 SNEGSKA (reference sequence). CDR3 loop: CSARVRDRAYNEQFF. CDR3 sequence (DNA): TGCAGTGCTAGAGTTCGGGACAGGGCCTACAATGAGCAGTTCTTC.

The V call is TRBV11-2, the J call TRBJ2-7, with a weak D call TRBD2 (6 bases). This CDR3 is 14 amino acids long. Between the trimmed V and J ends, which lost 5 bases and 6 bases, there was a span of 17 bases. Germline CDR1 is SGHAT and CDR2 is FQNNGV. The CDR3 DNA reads TGTGCCAGCAGCCTAAACCCGGGGGTCTTCGAGCAGTACTTC. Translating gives CASSLNPGVFEQYF.

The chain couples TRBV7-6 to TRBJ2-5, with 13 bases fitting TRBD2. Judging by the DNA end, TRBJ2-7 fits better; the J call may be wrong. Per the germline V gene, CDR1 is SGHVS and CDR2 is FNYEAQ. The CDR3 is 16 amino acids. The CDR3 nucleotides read TGTGCCAGCAGCTCCCCTCGGACTAGCGGGAGACGCGAGCAGTACTTC. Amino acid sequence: CASSSPRTSGRREQYF.

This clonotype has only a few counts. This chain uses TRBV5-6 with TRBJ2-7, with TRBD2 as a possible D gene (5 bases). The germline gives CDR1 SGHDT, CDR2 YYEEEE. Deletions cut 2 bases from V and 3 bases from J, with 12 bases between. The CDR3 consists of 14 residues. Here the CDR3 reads CASSLRTPSYEQYF. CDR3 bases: TGTGCCAGCAGCTTAAGGACTCCTAGCTACGAGCAGTACTTC.

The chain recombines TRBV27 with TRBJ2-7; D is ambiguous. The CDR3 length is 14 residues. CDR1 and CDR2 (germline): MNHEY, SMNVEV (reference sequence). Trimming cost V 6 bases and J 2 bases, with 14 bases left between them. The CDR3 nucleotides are TGTGCCAGCAGACTTGTGCCTCCGGCCTACGAGCAGTACTTC. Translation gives CASRLVPPAYEQYF.

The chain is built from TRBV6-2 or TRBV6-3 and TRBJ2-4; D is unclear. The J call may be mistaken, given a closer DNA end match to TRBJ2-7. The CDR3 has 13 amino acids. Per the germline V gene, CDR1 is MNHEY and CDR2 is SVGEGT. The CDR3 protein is CASSANFGYEQYF. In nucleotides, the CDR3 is TGTGCCAGCAGTGCCAATTTTGGCTACGAGCAGTACTTC.

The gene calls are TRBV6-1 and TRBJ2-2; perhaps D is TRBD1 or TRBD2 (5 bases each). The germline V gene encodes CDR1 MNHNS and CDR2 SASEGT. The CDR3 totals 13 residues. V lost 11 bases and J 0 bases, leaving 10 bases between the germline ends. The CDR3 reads CAGGRPNTGELFF. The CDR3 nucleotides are TGTGCCGGGGGTCGGCCGAACACCGGGGAGCTGTTTTTT.

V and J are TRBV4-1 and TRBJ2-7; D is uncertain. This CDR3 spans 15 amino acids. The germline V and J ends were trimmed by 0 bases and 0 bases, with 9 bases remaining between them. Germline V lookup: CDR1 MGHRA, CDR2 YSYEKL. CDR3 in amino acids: CASSQDEMSSYEQYF. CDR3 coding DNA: TGCGCCAGCAGCCAAGATGAGATGAGCTCCTACGAGCAGTACTTC.